These 7 T cell receptor beta chains share one sample of origin, sequenced in a study of siplizumab effects on memory and regulatory T cells. Method: immunoSEQ multiplex PCR; TCRdb's copy keeps in-frame clones and lacks some. In the table there are some 99,000 clones, 92% of which are singletons. Sequenced sample: Tregs sorted from blood. The receptors come from a human donor in good health.

The chain carries TRBV5-1 and TRBJ2-7, with TRBD1 identical over 7 bases. The length of the CDR3 is 15 residues. Germline V gene sequence: CDR1 SGHRS, CDR2 YFSETQ. The ends lost 0 bases at V and 2 bases at J; junction bases unmatched: 5. The CDR3 protein is CASSLASQGAYEQYF. Here the CDR3 DNA reads TGCGCCAGCAGCTTGGCCAGTCAGGGGGCCTACGAGCAGTACTTC.

V usage is TRBV6-1 and J usage is TRBJ1-5; D remains unclear. Germline V CDR1 and CDR2: MNHNS, SASEGT. This CDR3 comprises 14 residues. V lost 1 base to trimming and J lost 4 bases, with 8 bases between them. The CDR3 DNA reads as TGTGCCAGCAGTGAAGTGTGGGCAAATCAGCCCCAGCATTTT. This translates into CASSEVWANQPQHF.

The rearrangement links TRBV2 to TRBJ1-6; a weak D match, TRBD1 (5 bases). The CDR3 is 16 amino acids. V lost 6 bases and J 8 bases, leaving 20 bases between the germline ends. The germline gives CDR1 SNHLY, CDR2 FYNNEI. The CDR3, as DNA: TGTGCCAGCAGCGTGGGACGCTCCCCAGTAGATTCACCCCTCCACTTT. Protein sequence: CASSVGRSPVDSPLHF.

The gene calls are TRBV12-5 and TRBJ1-1, with a weak D call TRBD1 (5 bases). Germline V gene lookup returns CDR1 LGHNT and CDR2 FRNRAP. Trimming pared 1 base from V and 1 base from J, leaving 7 bases between. This CDR3 has 14 amino acids. The CDR3 DNA reads TGTGCTAGTGGTTTGGGACAGAAGAACACTGAAGCTTTCTTT. As protein: CASGLGQKNTEAFF. Combining the CDR3 with reference TRBV12-5 and TRBJ1-1 gives the whole variable domain DARVTQTPRHKVTEMGQEVTMRCQPILGHNTVFWYRQTMMQGLELLAYFRNRAPLDDSGMPKDRFSAEMPDATLATLKIQPSEPRDSAVYFCASGLGQKNTEAFFGQGTRLTVV.

The chain is built from TRBV10-3 and TRBJ2-7; the D is unclear. The V end was cut by 0 bases, the J end by 0 bases, with 9 bases between. CDR3 length: 15 amino acids. The germline V gene has CDR1 ENHRY and CDR2 SYGVKD. As DNA, the CDR3 is TGTGCCATCAGTGAGTCGGCAGCCAGCTCCTACGAGCAGTACTTC. This sequence encodes CAISESAASSYEQYF.

The rearrangement joins TRBV2 to TRBJ1-1, with D perhaps TRBD1 (5 bases). Per germline, CDR1 SNHLY and CDR2 FYNNEI. The CDR3 is 14 amino acids. V lost 7 bases to trimming and J lost 0 bases, with 12 bases between them. The chain's CDR3 is CASNRGQVNTEAFF. For the CDR3, the DNA is TGTGCCAGCAATAGAGGACAAGTGAACACTGAAGCTTTCTTT. Combining the CDR3 with reference TRBV2 and TRBJ1-1 gives the whole variable domain EPEVTQTPSHQVTQMGQEVILRCVPISNHLYFYWYRQILGQKVEFLVSFYNNEISEKSEIFDDQFSVERPDGSNFTLKIRSTKLEDSAMYFCASNRGQVNTEAFFGQGTRLTVV.

The chain carries TRBV11-2 and TRBJ1-2; D gene uncertain. V lost 8 bases and J 6 bases, leaving 10 bases between the germline ends. Germline V gives CDR1 SGHAT, CDR2 FQNNGV. The CDR3 is 11 amino acids. This CDR3 reads CASQSRDGYTF. The CDR3 coding sequence is TGTGCCAGCCAATCCCGGGATGGCTACACCTTC.